These 10 T cell receptor beta chains were all obtained from the same sample, sequenced in a study of response to subunit inactivated influenza vaccine. TCRdb re-called the RT-PCR reads through MiXCR, storing one row per CDR3 protein. The sample has 600,000 to 850,000 distinct CDR3 sequences, around 15% seen once. This specimen consisted of PBMCs from blood, obtained 14 to 15 days before vaccination. The source is a man aged 50 to 59 who received an inactivated influenza vaccine.

In its sample, this clonotype was seen a few times. The rearrangement joins TRBV4-1 to TRBJ2-3, with TRBD2 identical over 9 bases. V shed 0 bases, J shed 1 base, and the junction held 8 bases outside the gene matches. The length of the CDR3 is 18 residues. The germline CDR1 and CDR2 sequences are MGHRA and YSYEKL. CDR3 sequence reads: CASSQEGGAGGGTDTQYF. The DNA of the CDR3 is TGCGCCAGCAGCCAAGAAGGAGGAGCGGGGGGTGGCACAGATACGCAGTATTTT.

A few counts support this clonotype. In nucleotides, the CDR3 is TGCAGTGCTAGAATGGCTGCCGTGGGGACCCAGTACTTC. It is translated as CSARMAAVGTQYF. This chain links TRBV20-1 with TRBJ2-5; D gene ambiguous. Germline assignment: CDR1 DFQATT and CDR2 SNEGSKA (reference sequence). V was shortened by 2 bases and J by 7 bases, with 14 bases between the two germline ends. The CDR3 covers 13 residues.

Only a few counts were recorded for this clonotype. The chain recombines TRBV9 with TRBJ2-1, with 12 nucleotides matching TRBD1. The CDR3 loop spans 15 amino acids. With V trimmed by 4 bases and J by 7 bases, 6 bases remained unmatched. Germline V gene lookup returns CDR1 SGDLS and CDR2 YYNGEE. CDR3 coding DNA: TGTGCCAGCAGCCCCCGGGACAGGGGGCGGAATGAGCAGTTCTTC. It encodes CASSPRDRGRNEQFF.

The chain carries TRBV6-5 and TRBJ2-1; D may match TRBD1 or TRBD2 (6 bases each). CDR1 and CDR2 (germline): MNHEY, SVGAGI. Trimming stripped 2 bases from V and 9 bases from J, with 11 bases between. This CDR3 is built from 13 residues. DNA of the CDR3: TGTGCCAGCAGTTACGGAGGGGGAGGTGAGCAGTTCTTC. This sequence encodes CASSYGGGGEQFF.

V and J are TRBV5-6 and TRBJ2-5; no reliable D call. The CDR3 is 15 residues long. Deletions cut 0 bases from V and 2 bases from J, with 11 bases between. Germline V gene lookup returns CDR1 SGHDT and CDR2 YYEEEE. CDR3 DNA: TGTGCCAGCAGCTTGGGACGCGGCACTCAAGAGACCCAGTACTTC. It yields the protein CASSLGRGTQETQYF. Using reference TRBV5-6 and TRBJ2-5 for the parts outside the CDR3, the full variable domain is DAGVTQSPTHLIKTRGQQVTLRCSPKSGHDTVSWYQQALGQGPQFIFQYYEEEERQRGNFPDRFSGHQFPNYSSELNVNALLLGDSALYLCASSLGRGTQETQYFGPGTRLLVL.

This clonotype has only a few counts. Because the CDR3's place on the DNA is in doubt, the DNA is left out and the CDR3 is given as listed by TCRdb. The CDR3 is CSVERGEKLFFF. The chain uses TRBV29-1 and TRBJ1-4. The CDR3 extends over 12 residues, inclusive of both ends. The germline V gene has CDR1 SQVTM and CDR2 ANQGSEA.

This clonotype was observed a few times. V and J are TRBV28 and TRBJ2-3, with TRBD2 matching 11 bases. The CDR3 has 18 residues. Germline assignment: CDR1 MDHEN and CDR2 SYDVKM. V shed 1 base and J 0 bases; nucleotides not matched to a gene: 6. The CDR3 DNA follows: TGTGCCAGCAGTTTATTGCCTGGACTAGCGGGTAGCACAGATACGCAGTATTTT. Protein: CASSLLPGLAGSTDTQYF.

This clonotype occurred a few times. This chain joins TRBV12-3 or TRBV12-4 and TRBJ1-5, with D uncertain. Trimming pared 1 base from V and 1 base from J, leaving 5 bases between. The CDR3 spans 14 residues. The CDR3 region has the DNA TGTGCCAGCAGTTTAGAGACCAGCAATCAGCCCCAGCATTTT. Its translation is CASSLETSNQPQHF.

This clonotype turned up a few times. The chain employs TRBV6-1 and TRBJ2-5; TRBD1 aligns across 10 bases. The CDR3 consists of 14 residues. The V gene end was trimmed by 5 bases and the J gene end by 7 bases; junction bases not matched to a gene: 7. The germline V gene has CDR1 MNHNS and CDR2 SASEGT. CDR3 protein: CASSQTGQGVTQYF. DNA of the CDR3: TGTGCCAGCAGTCAAACCGGACAGGGGGTGACCCAGTACTTC.

This chain uses TRBV29-1 with TRBJ2-7; either TRBD1 or TRBD2 may supply D (6 bases each). CDR3 length: 14 residues. Looked up from germline, CDR1 is SQVTM and CDR2 is ANQGSEA. Trimming took off 0 bases at V and 0 bases at J, with 9 bases between the two ends. The CDR3 DNA reads TGCAGCGTTGAAGATCGGGGGCCCTCCTACGAGCAGTACTTC. As protein: CSVEDRGPSYEQYF.